This T cell receptor beta chain was obtained from a study of CD8+CD57+ T cells in acquired aplastic anemia. For the study at large: Sorted CD4+ and CD8+ cells yielded DNA averaging around 3 ug. The average read count for CD4+ cells in healthy donors was 9 million to 14 million.

It was genomic DNA that served as the template for profiling TCR beta VDJ and CDR3. Each CDR3 protein gets one entry after TCRdb re-called the reads with MiXCR. The sample lists roughly 190,000 distinct CDR3 sequences; roughly half were seen once. V dropped 7 bases and J dropped 5; count of bases not matched to a gene: 9. CDR1 and CDR2 from the germline V gene are SGHNT and YYREEE (reference sequence). This CDR3 is built from 14 residues. Turning to this clonotype: Its antigen is as yet unknown. Given a much more abundant clone one base away, this may be a read error.

Study-wide results and limits: Both patients and controls carried the same twenty-nine CD8+ CDR3 sequences. With respect to CD8+ Simpson's diversity, patients and controls did not differ significantly.

The receptor was derived from a human donor in good health, serving as a control. Sequencing used sorted CD4+, CD8+, or CD8+CD57+ T cells (not recorded which) from PBMCs. The chain joins TRBV5-4 to TRBJ2-5, with 9 bases identical to TRBD1. The CDR3 loop reads CASGSQGATETQYF. Written as DNA, the CDR3 is TGTGCCAGCGGCTCACAGGGGGCAACGGAGACCCAGTACTTC.